The text below deals with one TCR beta chain. Sequencing used immunoSEQ multiplex PCR; TCRdb keeps in-frame clones, though not all of them. The sample lists fewer than 700,000 clones, 85% to 95% occurring once. Germline V gene sequence: CDR1 SGHNT, CDR2 YYREEE (reference sequence). Trimming removed 0 bases from V and 3 bases from J, with 12 bases in between. The CDR3 consists of 15 residues. CD8 cells regarded as naive lacked CD45RO, were positively chosen for CCR7, and omitted terminally differentiated effector memory CD45RA+ cells. The source of the sample is a study of shared clonotypes between healthy human individuals.

The chain has TRBV5-4 and TRBJ1-1; possibly TRBD1 for D (5 bases). The sample consisted of naive CD8+ T cells sorted from blood. This clonotype was obtained from a young woman in good health. DNA of the CDR3: TGTGCCAGCAGCTTGGATAAACAGGATTACACTGAAGCTTTCTTT. Its translation: CASSLDKQDYTEAFF.